Shown below are 21 T cell receptor beta chains from a single sample sequenced in a study of T cells in Graves' hyperthyroidism and ophthalmopathy (dated by TCRdb to the late 2010s). Receptor libraries were prepared by multiplex PCR. The instrument given in TCRdb is Illumina HiSeq 2000. The TCR beta CDR3 regions were amplified from the RNA transcripts. The TCR CDR3 was subjected to a first round of RT-PCR using the HTBI primer set and the Qiagen OneStep RT-PCR kit. TCRdb trimmed the raw reads at Q25, called clones with MiXCR and kept productive beta chains. Rows merge per CDR3 protein into single entries with the most common DNA and genes. This sample gives about 560,000 distinct CDR3 sequences in total; more than 15% of them show up just once. The ten top clones hold 6.5% to 8% of the sample. Sequenced: blood. These receptor sequences come from a woman in her 30s with Graves' hyperthyroidism.

This clonotype has a count of ten or more. Written as DNA, the CDR3 is TGTGCCTGGAGTCAGGGGCGCTCTTACCAAGAGACCCAGTACTTC. The encoded protein is CAWSQGRSYQETQYF. This chain uses TRBV30 with TRBJ2-5, with D possibly being TRBD1 (6 bases). This CDR3 spans 15 amino acids. Germline CDR1 GTSNPN, CDR2 SVGIG (reference sequence). V gave up 2 bases and J gave up 0 bases, with 13 bases separating them.

This clonotype was picked up many times. The rearrangement links TRBV10-2 to TRBJ2-7; 8 bases are shared with TRBD2. J lost 1 base, V lost 6 bases, and 11 bases had no gene match. From germline, CDR1 is WSHSY and CDR2 SAAADI. The CDR3 is made up of 16 amino acids. CDR3 sequence reads: CASSRGLTGGSYEQYF. The CDR3 DNA follows: TGCGCCAGCAGCCGGGGCTTGACGGGAGGGTCCTACGAGCAGTACTTC.

The rearrangement uses TRBV19 and TRBJ2-1; 13 positions match TRBD2. V trimming: 5 bases; J trimming: 5 bases; junction bases outside the gene matches: 3. The CDR3 runs 15 residues. Germline CDR1 and CDR2: LNHDA and SQIVND (reference sequence). The CDR3 DNA reads as TGTGCCAGTAGTTTCGGGACTAGCGGGGACAATGAGCAGTTCTTC. This sequence encodes CASSFGTSGDNEQFF.

The rearrangement links TRBV14 to TRBJ1-6, with D perhaps matching TRBD1 (6 bases). Deletions cut 1 base from V and 10 bases from J, with 17 bases between. The CDR3 is made up of 16 amino acids. Germline-derived CDR1 and CDR2 are SGHDN and FVKESK. The CDR3 reads CASSQGHTGFGSPLHF. For the CDR3, the DNA is TGTGCCAGCAGCCAAGGGCACACAGGGTTTGGATCACCCCTCCACTTT. The full variable domain, completed using reference TRBV14 and TRBJ1-6, is EAGVTQFPSHSVIEKGQTVTLRCDPISGHDNLYWYRRVMGKEIKFLLHFVKESKQDESGMPNNRFLAERTGGTYSTLKVQPAELEDSGVYFCASSQGHTGFGSPLHFGNGTRLTVT.

V and J are TRBV12-3 or TRBV12-4 and TRBJ2-7, with 16 bases lining up with TRBD2. V lost 1 base, J lost 5 bases, and 5 bases stayed unmatched. CDR3 length: 17 residues. The CDR3 DNA is TGTGCCAGCAGTTTAGTAGCGGGACTAGCGGGAGGGGACGAGCAGTACTTC. This gives the protein CASSLVAGLAGGDEQYF.

This chain uses TRBV27 with TRBJ2-6; 7 nucleotides match TRBD2. This CDR3 spans 15 amino acids. From germline, CDR1 is MNHEY and CDR2 SMNVEV (reference sequence). V shed 6 bases, J shed 2 bases, and the junction held 4 bases outside the gene matches. The DNA of the CDR3 is TGTGCCAGCAGACAGCGGGGTGCTGGGGCCAACGTCCTGACTTTC. Its translation is CASRQRGAGANVLTF.

This chain links TRBV14 with TRBJ2-5, with 9 bases identical to TRBD2. The V and J ends lost 6 bases and 4 bases, in that order; junction bases with no gene match: 9. The germline CDR1 and CDR2 sequences are SGHDN and FVKESK. The CDR3 covers 15 residues. The CDR3 DNA reads as TGTGCCAGCAGTCCCTTAGTAGCGGGAGTAGAGACCCAGTACTTC. Amino acids: CASSPLVAGVETQYF.

The sample holds a few counts of this clonotype. This chain connects TRBV7-2 to TRBJ2-2; 13 bases map to TRBD2. This CDR3 comprises 18 residues. Germline V CDR1 and CDR2: SGHTA, FQGNSA. V shed 0 bases and J 5 bases; nucleotides not matched to a gene: 6. Here the CDR3 DNA reads TGTGCCAGCAGCTTAGCGCGAGGACTAGCGGGAGCTACCGGGGAGCTGTTTTTT. This encodes CASSLARGLAGATGELFF.

This clonotype was seen many times. This chain uses TRBV27 with TRBJ1-1; D is perhaps TRBD1 (5 bases). Trimming took off 2 bases at V and 5 bases at J, with 12 bases between the two ends. Germline assignment: CDR1 MNHEY and CDR2 SMNVEV (reference sequence). The CDR3 loop spans 14 amino acids. The DNA for the CDR3 is TGTGCCAGCAGTTTAAGACAGCGGTGGACTGAAGCTTTCTTT. Protein: CASSLRQRWTEAFF.

The chain joins TRBV7-9 to TRBJ1-1; D perhaps matches TRBD1 (5 bases). The length of the CDR3 is 15 residues. Trimming left V 6 bases short and J 10 bases short, with 24 bases between. CDR1 SEHNR and CDR2 FQNEAQ come from the germline V gene (reference sequence). DNA of the CDR3: TGTGCCAGCAGGAATCCGTTGAGGGGCCTGGAAGGAGCTTTCTTT. Amino acids: CASRNPLRGLEGAFF.

This clonotype was counted many times. The genes are TRBV6-6 and TRBJ1-1; 7 nucleotides align to TRBD1. V lost 0 bases to trimming and J lost 5 bases; unmatched junction nucleotides: 3. The CDR3 runs 14 residues. Germline CDR1 MNHNY, CDR2 SVGAGI (reference sequence). This CDR3 reads CASSYSEGATEAFF. The DNA for the CDR3 is TGTGCCAGCAGTTACTCTGAGGGGGCAACTGAAGCTTTCTTT.

With regard to this clonotype: Germline is not matched at one junction end, which may reflect a read error. The chain couples TRBV9 to TRBJ1-1, with a possible D match to TRBD1 (6 bases). The germline CDR1 and CDR2 sequences are SGDLS and YYNGEE. The CDR3 extends over 13 amino acids. CDR3 DNA sequence: TGTGCCAGCAGCCCACAGGGAACCACTGGAGCTTTCTTT. Its translation is CASSPQGTTGAFF.

A few counts support this clonotype. This chain joins TRBV29-1 and TRBJ1-4; D perhaps matches TRBD1 (6 bases). Germline V CDR1 and CDR2: SQVTM, ANQGSEA. V lost 4 bases and J 5 bases, leaving 14 bases between the germline ends. This CDR3 contains 14 residues. The CDR3 DNA sequence: TGCAGCGTTGGAGCCGGGACAAGAAATGAAAAACTGTTTTTT. Translation gives CSVGAGTRNEKLFF.

This clonotype has at least ten counts. The chain combines TRBV5-1 with TRBJ1-1; TRBD1 matches at 7 bases. Germline loops: CDR1 SGHRS, CDR2 YFSETQ. After removal of 5 bases from V and 1 base from J, the junction contained 5 bases not matched to a gene. The CDR3 loop spans 14 amino acids. CDR3 DNA sequence: TGCGCCAGCAGTAGACAGGGTACGAACACTGAAGCTTTCTTT. This gives the protein CASSRQGTNTEAFF.

This clonotype was found many times. This chain's CDR3 is CACAGQPGYGYTF. In DNA form, the CDR3 reads TGTGCCTGCGCGGGGCAGCCAGGATATGGCTACACCTTC. J is TRBJ1-2 and V is TRBV30, with D tentatively TRBD1 (5 bases). This CDR3 comprises 13 residues. The germline V gene has CDR1 GTSNPN and CDR2 SVGIG (reference sequence). Trimming took off 6 bases at V and 5 bases at J, with 16 bases between the two ends.

This clonotype was detected many times. The chain couples TRBV3-1 to TRBJ1-5, with a weak D call TRBD1 (6 bases). The CDR3 spans 14 residues. V was pared by 2 bases and J by 6 bases, with 11 bases between. Germline CDR1 reads LGHDT; CDR2 reads YNNKEL (reference sequence). The chain's CDR3 is CASSQRMGAQPQHF. CDR3 DNA: TGTGCCAGCAGCCAAAGGATGGGGGCTCAGCCCCAGCATTTT.

This clonotype was recorded many times. The V gene is TRBV7-2, the J gene TRBJ2-7; 7 nucleotides match TRBD2. The J segment lost 7 bases and the V segment lost 1 base, leaving 10 bases of the junction unmatched. Germline CDR1 reads SGHTA; CDR2 reads FQGNSA. The CDR3 is made up of 15 amino acids. The CDR3 nucleotides read TGTGCCAGCAGCTTAGTGGGGGAGGGCCTAGTAGAGCAGTACTTC. Encoded protein: CASSLVGEGLVEQYF. Variable domain in full (rest from reference TRBV7-2 and TRBJ2-7): GAGVSQSPSNKVTEKGKDVELRCDPISGHTALYWYRQSLGQGLEFLIYFQGNSAPDKSGLPSDRFSAERTGGSVSTLTIQRTQQEDSAVYLCASSLVGEGLVEQYFGPGTRLTVT.

The chain employs TRBV13 and TRBJ2-5; 8 positions match TRBD1. This CDR3 comprises 16 residues. V gave up 2 bases and J gave up 3 bases; unmatched junction bases: 8. Germline lookup yields CDR1 PRHDT and CDR2 FYEKMQ (reference sequence). For the CDR3, the DNA is TGTGCCAGCAGCTTACTTCGCGACAGGGGCGAAGAGACCCAGTACTTC. This codes for CASSLLRDRGEETQYF. Drawing the rest from reference TRBV13 and TRBJ2-5, the complete variable domain is AAGVIQSPRHLIKEKRETATLKCYPIPRHDTVYWYQQGPGQDPQFLISFYEKMQSDKGSIPDRFSAQQFSDYHSELNMSSLELGDSALYFCASSLLRDRGEETQYFGPGTRLLVL.

This clonotype appeared a few times. The chain combines TRBV19 with TRBJ2-2; 7 nucleotides match TRBD2. The CDR3 is made up of 17 amino acids. CDR1 and CDR2 (germline): LNHDA, SQIVND (reference sequence). Germline trimming cut 3 bases from V and 5 bases from J; bases unmatched to any gene: 12. CDR3 in DNA: TGTGCCAGTAGTATTCGGTCTGGATTTAGCGGGACCGGGGAGCTGTTTTTT. Its protein product is CASSIRSGFSGTGELFF.

About this clonotype itself: A much larger clone lies a single base off, so this may be a read error. This CDR3 fails to terminate in the conserved phenylalanine or tryptophan, so it likely reflects a read error. The rearrangement uses TRBV7-2 and TRBJ2-7; D ambiguous. With 3 bases removed from V and 0 bases from J, the gap between germline ends came to 9 bases. Germline loops: CDR1 SGHTA, CDR2 FQGNSA. The length of the CDR3 is 14 residues. The CDR3 region is CASSLGSISYEQYL. The CDR3 coding sequence is TGTGCCAGCAGCTTGGGCAGTATCTCCTACGAGCAGTACCTC.

This clonotype was seen at least ten times. Relative to the germline gene, one junction end is altered; a read error may explain this. The chain is built from TRBV5-1 and TRBJ2-4; no clear D gene. CDR1 is SGHRS, CDR2 YFSETQ, per germline. This CDR3 is built from 15 residues. The CDR3, as DNA: TGTGCCAGCAGCCCCGAACTCCCCGCCAAAAACATTCAGTACTTC. Its protein product is CASSPELPAKNIQYF.